A single sample gave rise to the 21 T cell receptor beta chains below, sequenced in a study of T cell responses to AZD1222 COVID-19 vaccine. Profiled with immunoSEQ multiplex PCR; TCRdb holds only in-frame clones, not every one. The table shows tens of thousands of clones, with more than 75% occurring only once. This material consisted of peripheral blood, taken on day 0 of AZD1222 vaccination. The receptors were gathered from an adult in good health.

The CDR3: CASHSLWGQETQYF. DNA of the CDR3: TGTGCCAGCCACAGCCTCTGGGGGCAAGAGACCCAGTACTTC. This rearrangement joins TRBV6-5 to TRBJ2-5; perhaps D is TRBD1 or TRBD2 (5 bases each). Trimming removed 8 bases at V and 2 bases at J, with 15 bases between. Germline V gene lookup returns CDR1 MNHEY and CDR2 SVGAGI. There are 14 residues in the CDR3.

This clone has only one observation. This rearrangement joins TRBV6-1 to TRBJ2-3; no clear D. The ends were cut back, 1 base at V and 0 bases at J, with 8 bases in the middle. The CDR3 totals 15 residues. In germline, CDR1 is MNHNS, CDR2 SASEGT. The CDR3 sequence: CASSEESFSTDTQYF. The CDR3 DNA reads TGTGCCAGCAGTGAAGAGTCTTTTAGCACAGATACGCAGTATTTT.

The gene calls are TRBV30 and TRBJ1-1; D unclear. Germline V gene data show CDR1 as GTSNPN and CDR2 as SVGIG (reference sequence). The CDR3 spans 13 residues. V gave up 4 bases and J gave up 4 bases, with 13 bases separating them. CDR3 loop: CAWNFGAGTEAFF. The DNA of the CDR3 is TGTGCCTGGAACTTCGGAGCGGGCACTGAAGCTTTCTTT.

V gene TRBV30 combines with J gene TRBJ1-5; possibly TRBD1 for D (5 bases). The CDR3 is 14 amino acids. Germline V gene lookup returns CDR1 GTSNPN and CDR2 SVGIG (reference sequence). V lost 5 bases and J 0 bases, leaving 11 bases between the germline ends. CDR3 in amino acids: CAWQEGYSNQPQHF. In DNA, the CDR3 is TGTGCCTGGCAAGAGGGGTATAGCAATCAGCCCCAGCATTTT.

The CDR3 DNA reads as TGTGCCAGCAGCCGGGGACCTTCCTACGAGCAGTACTTC. It yields the protein CASSRGPSYEQYF. V and J are TRBV7-9 and TRBJ2-7, with D perhaps matching TRBD1 or TRBD2 (5 bases each). V shed 5 bases and J shed 1 base, with 9 bases lying between them. Looked up from germline, CDR1 is SEHNR and CDR2 is FQNEAQ (reference sequence). CDR3 size: 13 residues.

The chain carries TRBV24-1 and TRBJ2-7; 9 positions match TRBD1. V lost 7 bases, J lost 5 bases, and 8 bases stayed unmatched. The CDR3 sequence is 14 residues long. Per the germline V gene, CDR1 is KGHDR and CDR2 is SFDVKD. The DNA of the CDR3 is TGTGCCACCAGCCCGGGACAGGGCACCAACGAGCAGTACTTC. Amino acid sequence: CATSPGQGTNEQYF.

The chain has TRBV18 and TRBJ1-6; 8 bases are shared with TRBD1. Germline CDR1 and CDR2: KGHSH and LQKENI. The CDR3 totals 14 residues. Germline trimming cut 4 bases from V and 10 bases from J; bases unmatched to any gene: 6. The CDR3: CASSQDRAGSPLHF. CDR3 bases: TGTGCCAGCTCACAGGACAGGGCGGGATCACCCCTCCACTTT.

V and J are TRBV30 and TRBJ2-6, with D hard to call. CDR3 size: 16 residues. Between the trimmed V and J ends, which lost 2 bases and 4 bases, there was a span of 15 bases. The germline V gene encodes CDR1 GTSNPN and CDR2 SVGIG (reference sequence). CDR3 region: CAWSIDPQAGANVLTF. CDR3 sequence (DNA): TGTGCCTGGAGTATCGACCCCCAAGCCGGGGCCAACGTCCTGACTTTC.

In DNA, the CDR3 is TGTGCCAGTAGGAGGGGGGGCTCTGGAAACACCATATATTTT. Protein sequence: CASRRGGSGNTIYF. The rearrangement uses TRBV19 and TRBJ1-3; possibly TRBD1 for D (6 bases). Germline lookup yields CDR1 LNHDA and CDR2 SQIVND (reference sequence). The V end lost 6 bases, the J end lost 0 bases, and 9 bases lay between the germline ends. This CDR3 has 14 amino acids. Full variable domain (rest looked up from reference TRBV19 and TRBJ1-3): DGGITQSPKYLFRKEGQNVTLSCEQNLNHDAMYWYRQDPGQGLRLIYYSQIVNDFQKGDIAEGYSVSREKKESFPLTVTSAQKNPTAFYLCASRRGGSGNTIYFGEGSWLTVV.

This clone was counted a single time. The chain uses TRBV5-1 and TRBJ1-5; D is uncertain. The CDR3 is 15 amino acids. V was pared by 4 bases and J by 5 bases, with 16 bases between. Germline V gives CDR1 SGHRS, CDR2 YFSETQ. Written as DNA, the CDR3 is TGCGCCAGCAGCGTTGACGGGCCCCAGGATCAGCCCCAGCATTTT. Residues: CASSVDGPQDQPQHF. The whole variable domain, filled in from reference TRBV5-1 and TRBJ1-5, reads KAGVTQTPRYLIKTRGQQVTLSCSPISGHRSVSWYQQTPGQGLQFLFEYFSETQRNKGNFPGRFSGRQFSNSRSEMNVSTLELGDSALYLCASSVDGPQDQPQHFGDGTRLSIL.

The gene calls are TRBV5-1 and TRBJ1-1; tentatively, D is TRBD1 (5 bases). The CDR3 contains 14 residues. Germline lookup yields CDR1 SGHRS and CDR2 YFSETQ. Trimming cost V 3 bases and J 5 bases, with 14 bases left between them. The CDR3 DNA sequence: TGCGCCAGCAGCTCCCTCAGGGTAGGGACTGAAGCTTTCTTT. It specifies CASSSLRVGTEAFF.

CDR3 in amino acids: CAISEFGPTRTDTQYF. In DNA form, the CDR3 reads TGTGCCATCAGTGAGTTCGGTCCCACCCGCACAGATACGCAGTATTTT. This chain links TRBV10-3 with TRBJ2-3; D not certain. Trimming removed 1 base from V and 1 base from J, with 12 bases in between. Germline-derived CDR1 and CDR2 are ENHRY and SYGVKD. The CDR3 has 16 amino acids.

The chain couples TRBV7-9 to TRBJ2-2, with D tentatively TRBD1 (6 bases). The length of the CDR3 is 15 residues. Germline V gives CDR1 SEHNR, CDR2 FQNEAQ (reference sequence). The germline V and J ends were trimmed by 1 base and 10 bases, with 16 bases remaining between them. The CDR3 region is CASSLVLSRGSELFF. In DNA, the CDR3 is TGTGCCAGCAGCTTAGTTTTAAGCAGGGGATCGGAGCTGTTTTTT.

This rearrangement joins TRBV6-2 or TRBV6-3 to TRBJ2-1, with D maybe TRBD2 (6 bases). The CDR3 totals 15 residues. CDR1 MNHEY and CDR2 SVGEGT come from the germline V gene. V was shortened by 4 bases and J by 2 bases, with 12 bases between the two germline ends. The CDR3 nucleotides are TGTGCCAGCAGTTCGGGCGGGGTTACCTACAATGAGCAGTTCTTC. Residues: CASSSGGVTYNEQFF.

The gene calls are TRBV29-1 and TRBJ2-3, with 8 bases matching TRBD1. Per the germline V gene, CDR1 is SQVTM and CDR2 is ANQGSEA. The V gene end was trimmed by 6 bases and the J gene end by 0 bases; junction bases not matched to a gene: 8. This CDR3 has 15 residues. The CDR3 region has the DNA TGCAGCGTACCCACAGGGGGATTGAGCACAGATACGCAGTATTTT. Its protein product is CSVPTGGLSTDTQYF.

CDR3 in DNA: TGTGCCTGGAGTGGTGGCCAGGGGTTGGAGACCCAGTACTTC. Translation: CAWSGGQGLETQYF. This chain joins TRBV30 and TRBJ2-5; the D gene is possibly TRBD1 (6 bases). The CDR3 sequence is 14 residues long. With 1 base removed from V and 5 bases from J, the gap between germline ends came to 14 bases. CDR1 is GTSNPN and CDR2 is SVGIG in the germline V gene (reference sequence).

The CDR3 protein is CASSLTRDSYGYTF. The CDR3 DNA reads as TGTGCCAGCAGCTTAACCCGGGACAGCTATGGCTACACCTTC. V gene TRBV7-2 combines with J gene TRBJ1-2; 7 nucleotides align to TRBD1. V lost 2 bases, J lost 4 bases, and 4 bases stayed unmatched. The CDR3 length is 14 residues. Germline V gives CDR1 SGHTA, CDR2 FQGNSA.

The V and J genes are TRBV4-1 and TRBJ2-7; 7 bases are a match to TRBD2. The CDR3 loop spans 16 amino acids. V dropped 3 bases and J dropped 4; count of bases not matched to a gene: 12. In germline, CDR1 is MGHRA, CDR2 YSYEKL. CDR3 DNA: TGCGCCAGCAGCCAGATGGTAACTAGCGTGTGGTACGAGCAGTACTTC. Its translation is CASSQMVTSVWYEQYF.

The rearrangement joins TRBV6-2 or TRBV6-3 to TRBJ2-7, with 7 bases that match TRBD1. This CDR3 spans 14 amino acids. From germline, CDR1 is MNHEY and CDR2 SVGEGT. Trimming removed 4 bases from V and 4 bases from J; junction bases left unmatched: 7. The CDR3 loop reads CASSSTRQGYEQYF. CDR3 nucleotides: TGTGCCAGCAGTTCAACAAGACAGGGATACGAGCAGTACTTC.

This chain connects TRBV6-5 to TRBJ1-1; D is uncertain. The CDR3 has 13 amino acids. Trimming cost V 0 bases and J 5 bases, with 7 bases left between them. Germline CDR1 MNHEY, CDR2 SVGAGI. The CDR3 coding sequence is TGTGCCAGCAGTTACTCCCCCGGGACTGAAGCTTTCTTT. Its translation is CASSYSPGTEAFF.

The chain combines TRBV7-3 with TRBJ2-1; D ambiguous. Germline V gene sequence: CDR1 SGHTA, CDR2 FQGTGA. The V gene lost 2 bases and the J gene lost 4 bases, with 12 bases spanning the gap. CDR3 length: 15 amino acids. The CDR3 region has the DNA TGTGCCAGCAGCTTAGAAGGGTTTGGATACAATGAGCAGTTCTTC. Amino acid sequence: CASSLEGFGYNEQFF.